This paragraph covers one T cell receptor beta chain sequence. The protocol was immunoSEQ multiplex PCR, while the TCRdb copy is restricted to in-frame clones and leaves out a portion. The table records around 50,000 clones, about nine tenths of them present only once. The record originates from a study of T cell changes during pregnancy in multiple sclerosis. The V end lost 8 bases, the J end lost 5 bases, and 16 bases lay between the germline ends. CDR1 MNHNY and CDR2 SVGAGI come from the germline V gene (reference sequence). This CDR3 comprises 14 residues. This chain links TRBV6-6 with TRBJ1-5; D might be TRBD1 (5 bases). The origin of this receptor is a female donor with multiple sclerosis, enrolled in a pregnancy study. Specimen: CD4+ T cells from peripheral blood mononuclear cells, collected after pregnancy. The CDR3 is CASGVQARDQPQHF. The CDR3 region has the DNA TGTGCCAGCGGGGTACAGGCTCGTGATCAGCCCCAGCATTTT.